The 6 T cell receptor beta chains reported below all come from one sample, sequenced in a study of blood T cell repertoires in COVID-19. Sequenced by immunoSEQ multiplex PCR; TCRdb stores in-frame clones only, minus some. The table shows 200,000 or so clones, with 85% to 90% occurring only once. The sequencing input was peripheral blood. These receptors all stem from a man younger than 45 with COVID-19, enrolled during active disease.

This rearrangement joins TRBV6-5 to TRBJ2-7; D unclear. V gave up 5 bases and J gave up 6 bases, with 8 bases separating them. This CDR3 contains 11 residues. Germline V CDR1 and CDR2: MNHEY, SVGAGI. CDR3 sequence (DNA): TGTGCCAGCAGTCGAGCCTCCGAGCAGTACTTC. Translated, it gives CASSRASEQYF.

The chain recombines TRBV11-3 with TRBJ2-1; maybe TRBD2 (5 bases). Per germline, CDR1 SGHNT and CDR2 YENEEA. V gave up 4 bases and J gave up 0 bases, with 10 bases separating them. CDR3 length: 15 amino acids. In nucleotides, the CDR3 is TGTGCCAGCAGCTCGGACTGGAGCTCCTACAATGAGCAGTTCTTC. Translated: CASSSDWSSYNEQFF.

V is TRBV3-1 (or the pseudogene TRBV3-2) and J is TRBJ1-2; tentative D call: TRBD1 (5 bases). Trimming left V 1 base short and J 5 bases short, with 11 bases between. The CDR3 totals 14 residues. Germline V gives CDR1 LGHDT, CDR2 YNNKEL (reference sequence). CDR3 DNA: TGTGCCAGCAGCCAAGGACGACAGCCGTATGGCTACACCTTC. Amino acids: CASSQGRQPYGYTF.

The chain links TRBV5-5 to TRBJ2-2, with a tentative D call TRBD2 (5 bases). Germline V CDR1 and CDR2: SGHKS, YYEKEE (reference sequence). The CDR3 is 14 amino acids. Between the trimmed V and J ends, which lost 0 bases and 6 bases, there was a span of 9 bases. The CDR3 loop reads CASSLGLASGELFF. Here the CDR3 DNA reads TGTGCCAGCAGCTTGGGGCTAGCATCCGGGGAGCTGTTTTTT.

The chain is built from TRBV2 and TRBJ2-2, with D possibly TRBD2 on 6 matching bases. V lost 6 bases and J 4 bases, leaving 15 bases between the germline ends. Germline V gives CDR1 SNHLY, CDR2 FYNNEI. The CDR3 has 15 amino acids. The DNA for the CDR3 is TGTGCCAGCAGCCGCCTTGGGGGAGGCACCGGGGAGCTGTTTTTT. Its protein product is CASSRLGGGTGELFF.

This clone is a singleton in its sample. V usage is TRBV11-1 and J usage is TRBJ1-6; 7 bases match TRBD1. The CDR3 is made up of 16 amino acids. V dropped 0 bases and J dropped 8; count of bases not matched to a gene: 7. Germline CDR1 is SGHAT and CDR2 is FQDESV (reference sequence). The CDR3 reads CASSLASTGRYSPLHF. The CDR3 bases are TGTGCCAGCAGCTTAGCATCGACAGGGAGGTATTCACCCCTCCACTTT.